Given below is one TCR beta chain in context. The entry originates in a study of cytomegalovirus exposure and HLA in healthy donors. The protocol was immunoSEQ multiplex PCR, while the TCRdb copy is restricted to in-frame clones and leaves out a portion. Altogether about 140,000 clones are present, roughly 81% being singletons, with the ten largest covering roughly 1.4%. The CDR3 has 15 residues. Germline loops: CDR1 MNHEY, CDR2 SMNVEV (reference sequence). The V and J ends lost 2 bases and 0 bases, in that order; junction bases with no gene match: 3. The receptor comes from a woman in her thirties in good health and CMV-seronegative. The specimen sequenced was PBMCs. The rearrangement links TRBV27 to TRBJ2-7, with 8 bases matching TRBD1. The CDR3 sequence is CASSLLGQGSYEQYF. In DNA form, the CDR3 reads TGTGCCAGCAGTTTACTCGGACAGGGCTCCTACGAGCAGTACTTC.